The 17 T cell receptor beta chains reported below all come from one sample, sequenced in a study of blood T cell repertoires in COVID-19 (dated by TCRdb to the early 2020s). The method was the immunoSEQ multiplex PCR assay. The source is immuneACCESS, and TCRdb retained only in-frame sequences with V and J called. Part of the clones is not carried over; for the studies checked, unresolved V genes explain less than half of this, and the remainder is unexplained. A total of some 300,000 clones appear in this sample, roughly 90% of them only once. The ten largest clones take up roughly 3.9% of the sample. The sequencing sample was made of PBMCs or T cells enriched from blood (not recorded which). The receptors originated from a woman between 25 and 40 years old who had been exposed to COVID-19.

This clone was detected only once. V gene TRBV9 combines with J gene TRBJ1-2, with D perhaps TRBD1 (6 bases). V lost 3 bases, J lost 8 bases, and 14 bases lay in between. The germline V gene encodes CDR1 SGDLS and CDR2 YYNGEE. The CDR3 runs to 13 residues. CDR3 in DNA: TGTGCCAGCAGCGGGACAGCAAAAGTAGGCTACACCTTC. It specifies CASSGTAKVGYTF.

V and J are TRBV4-3 and TRBJ1-3, with 7 bases matching TRBD1. Losses at the gene ends were 6 bases for V and 3 bases for J; bases not matched to a gene: 5. The CDR3 totals 14 residues. Per germline, CDR1 LGHNA and CDR2 YSLEER. CDR3 sequence (DNA): TGCGCCAGCAGGTTGACAGGGATTGGAAACACCATATATTTT. Protein: CASRLTGIGNTIYF.

This clone was seen only once. CDR3 DNA sequence: TGTGCCAGCTCACCTTCGGGTAATTCACCCCTCCACTTT. This gives the protein CASSPSGNSPLHF. The J gene is TRBJ1-6, the V gene TRBV18; no firm D call. The ends were cut back, 3 bases at V and 6 bases at J, with 6 bases in the middle. CDR3 length: 13 residues. Germline CDR1 reads KGHSH; CDR2 reads LQKENI.

For this clone: Other DNA sequences in this sample translate to the same CDR3. This sequence joins TRBV27 and TRBJ1-1; 8 bases match TRBD1. CDR3 length: 14 amino acids. The germline gives CDR1 MNHEY, CDR2 SMNVEV (reference sequence). The V and J ends lost 2 bases and 2 bases, in that order; junction bases with no gene match: 1. The CDR3 is CASSLTGGNTEAFF. The CDR3 bases are TGTGCCAGCAGTTTAACAGGGGGAAACACTGAAGCTTTCTTT.

This clone was counted a single time. The V call is TRBV6-5, the J call TRBJ1-4; D uncertain. CDR3 length: 15 residues. V was pared by 7 bases and J by 6 bases, with 18 bases between. Germline V gene sequence: CDR1 MNHEY, CDR2 SVGAGI. The CDR3 loop reads CASTPRGVIHEKLFF. The CDR3 nucleotides read TGTGCCAGCACCCCCCGTGGAGTAATCCATGAAAAACTGTTTTTT.

The chain joins TRBV20-1 to TRBJ2-3; a weak D match, TRBD1 (5 bases). This CDR3 is 11 amino acids long. V was trimmed by 4 bases and J by 9 bases, leaving 11 bases between them. The germline V gene encodes CDR1 DFQATT and CDR2 SNEGSKA (reference sequence). The CDR3: CSATDRTTQYF. In DNA form, the CDR3 reads TGCAGTGCTACCGACAGAACCACGCAGTATTTT.

This chain connects TRBV6-4 to TRBJ2-3; 10 positions agree with TRBD2. This CDR3 comprises 15 residues. Trimming removed 5 bases from V and 2 bases from J; junction bases left unmatched: 4. Germline CDR1 is MRHNA and CDR2 is SNTAGT. The CDR3 region is CASSPSGGATDTQYF. The CDR3 nucleotides read TGTGCCAGCAGTCCGAGCGGGGGGGCCACAGATACGCAGTATTTT.

The chain is built from TRBV29-1 and TRBJ1-1, with D tentatively TRBD1 (6 bases). V was shortened by 0 bases and J by 3 bases, with 17 bases between the two germline ends. Germline CDR1 is SQVTM and CDR2 is ANQGSEA. This CDR3 spans 16 amino acids. CDR3 DNA sequence: TGCAGCGTTGAAGATAGTCTCCAGGGGAGGGACACTGAAGCTTTCTTT. Amino acid sequence: CSVEDSLQGRDTEAFF.

The genes are TRBV12-3 or TRBV12-4 and TRBJ2-5; D gene ambiguous. Trimming removed 6 bases from V and 7 bases from J, with 9 bases in between. The length of the CDR3 is 11 residues. CDR3 amino acids: CASSGTGTQYF. CDR3 DNA: TGTGCCAGCAGCGGTACCGGGACCCAGTACTTC.

The CDR3 protein is CASSQPGQGYYEQYF. The CDR3, as DNA: TGTGCCAGCAGCCAACCGGGACAGGGTTACTACGAGCAGTACTTC. The chain has TRBV14 and TRBJ2-7, with 9 bases fitting TRBD1. The germline V gene has CDR1 SGHDN and CDR2 FVKESK. This CDR3 is built from 15 residues. The J segment lost 3 bases and the V segment lost 2 bases, leaving 5 bases of the junction unmatched.

V and J are TRBV7-2 and TRBJ2-2; 7 nucleotides agree with TRBD1. This CDR3 has 15 residues. V was pared by 5 bases and J by 1 base, with 4 bases of the junction left unmatched. Germline assignment: CDR1 SGHTA and CDR2 FQGNSA. The CDR3 is CASSTRTGNTGELFF. The DNA of the CDR3 is TGTGCCAGCAGCACACGGACAGGGAACACCGGGGAGCTGTTTTTT.

CDR3 in amino acids: CASSQVGGSADTQYF. CDR3 sequence (DNA): TGTGCCAGCAGCCAAGTGGGGGGGAGCGCAGATACGCAGTATTTT. The rearrangement links TRBV3-1 (or the pseudogene TRBV3-2) to TRBJ2-3; TRBD2 agrees at 7 bases. Trimming at V came to 1 base and at J to 4 bases, leaving 5 bases not matched to a gene. This CDR3 is built from 15 residues. Germline CDR1 LGHDT, CDR2 YNNKEL (reference sequence).

This clone was observed once. DNA for the CDR3: TGTGCCAGCTCACCCCGGTTGGACAGTACCTACGAGCAGTACTTC. Its protein product is CASSPRLDSTYEQYF. The rearrangement uses TRBV18 and TRBJ2-7; D might be TRBD1 (6 bases). This CDR3 spans 15 amino acids. Germline values: CDR1 KGHSH, CDR2 LQKENI. V dropped 3 bases and J dropped 2 bases, with 14 bases sitting between them.

The genes are TRBV10-3 and TRBJ1-2; 8 nucleotides match TRBD1. V gave up 0 bases and J gave up 4 bases; unmatched junction bases: 7. The CDR3 is 16 residues long. Germline loops: CDR1 ENHRY, CDR2 SYGVKD. The CDR3 sequence is CAISESRAGGAYGYTF. CDR3 nucleotide sequence: TGTGCCATCAGTGAGTCTAGGGCAGGGGGCGCCTATGGCTACACCTTC.

This chain links TRBV13 with TRBJ2-3, with TRBD2 identical over 15 bases. Germline trimming cut 5 bases from V and 2 bases from J; bases unmatched to any gene: 8. The CDR3 length is 18 residues. Germline V gene lookup returns CDR1 PRHDT and CDR2 FYEKMQ (reference sequence). This CDR3 reads CASSHRTSGGADTDTQYF. Here the CDR3 DNA reads TGTGCCAGCAGCCACCGGACTAGCGGGGGGGCCGACACAGATACGCAGTATTTT.

The CDR3 loop is CSVINTLAGEKLFF. In nucleotides, the CDR3 is TGCAGCGTCATCAACACCCTGGCGGGTGAAAAACTGTTTTTT. The V and J genes are TRBV29-1 and TRBJ1-4; no clear D gene. With 6 bases removed from V and 7 bases from J, the gap between germline ends came to 18 bases. CDR1 is SQVTM, CDR2 ANQGSEA, per germline. This CDR3 has 14 residues.

This chain links TRBV7-9 with TRBJ1-1, with 10 nucleotides matching TRBD1. The CDR3 is 16 residues long. Trimming at V came to 4 bases and at J to 5 bases, leaving 10 bases not matched to a gene. CDR1 and CDR2 (germline): SEHNR, FQNEAQ (reference sequence). The CDR3 loop reads CASSSRDRGWWTEAFF. DNA for the CDR3: TGTGCCAGCAGCTCCCGGGACAGGGGCTGGTGGACTGAAGCTTTCTTT.